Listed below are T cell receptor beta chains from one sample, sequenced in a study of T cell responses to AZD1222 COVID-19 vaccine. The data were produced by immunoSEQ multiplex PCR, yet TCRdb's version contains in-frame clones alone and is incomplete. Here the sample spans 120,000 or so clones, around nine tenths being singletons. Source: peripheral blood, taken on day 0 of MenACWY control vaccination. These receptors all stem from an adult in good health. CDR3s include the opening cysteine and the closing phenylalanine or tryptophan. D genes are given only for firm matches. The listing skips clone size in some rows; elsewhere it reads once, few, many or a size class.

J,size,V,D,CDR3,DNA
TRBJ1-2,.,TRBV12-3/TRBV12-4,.,CASSLAPGHGYTF,TGTGCCAGCAGTTTAGCCCCTGGGCATGGCTACACCTTC
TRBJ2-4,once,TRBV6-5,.,CASSSLALEAKNIQYF,TGTGCCAGCAGTTCCCTCGCCCTGGAGGCCAAAAACATTCAGTACTTC
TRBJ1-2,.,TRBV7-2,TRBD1,CASSEGTGGAFNYGYTF,TGTGCCAGCAGTGAGGGGACAGGGGGCGCGTTTAACTATGGCTACACCTTC
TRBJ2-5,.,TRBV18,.,CASSPLFGDVETQYF,TGTGCCAGCTCACCATTATTCGGGGATGTAGAGACCCAGTACTTC
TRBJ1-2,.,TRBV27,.,CASSFLQNYRVIYGYTF,TGTGCCAGCAGTTTCCTTCAGAACTACAGGGTTATCTATGGCTACACCTTC
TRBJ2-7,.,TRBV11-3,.,CASSFVGGNDEQYF,TGTGCCAGCAGCTTCGTGGGAGGAAACGACGAGCAGTACTTC
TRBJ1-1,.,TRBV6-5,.,CASSPPGFTEAFF,TGTGCCAGCAGCCCCCCAGGGTTCACTGAAGCTTTCTTT
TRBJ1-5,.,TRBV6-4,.,CASSEGPNQPQHF,TGTGCCAGCAGTGAAGGCCCCAATCAGCCCCAGCATTTT
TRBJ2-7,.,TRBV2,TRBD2,CANDGGTSGRVEQYF,TGTGCCAACGACGGAGGGACTAGCGGGAGGGTCGAGCAGTACTTC
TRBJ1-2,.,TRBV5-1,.,CASSLAGGNYGYTF,TGCGCCAGCAGCTTGGCCGGGGGAAACTATGGCTACACCTTC
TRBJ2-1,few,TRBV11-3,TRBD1,CASTSGQGLGSEQFF,TGTGCCAGCACCTCGGGACAGGGTCTTGGGAGTGAGCAGTTCTTC
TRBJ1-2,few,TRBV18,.,CASSPMAANYGYTF,TGTGCCAGCTCACCAATGGCAGCAAACTATGGCTACACCTTC
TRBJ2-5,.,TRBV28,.,CASSLSGGQPQETQYF,TGTGCCAGCAGTTTATCTGGAGGGCAGCCCCAAGAGACCCAGTACTTC
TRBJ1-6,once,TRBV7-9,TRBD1,CASSLMDRDNSPLHF,TGTGCCAGCAGCTTAATGGACAGGGATAATTCACCCCTCCACTTT
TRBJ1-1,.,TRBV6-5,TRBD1,CASRRTGPAEAFF,TGTGCCAGCAGGAGGACAGGGCCCGCTGAAGCTTTCTTT
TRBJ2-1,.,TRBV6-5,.,CASIGASHGHEQFF,TGTGCCAGCATTGGGGCTAGCCACGGCCATGAGCAGTTCTTC
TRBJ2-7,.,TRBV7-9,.,CASSFVDTSYEQYF,TGTGCCAGCAGCTTTGTGGATACCTCCTACGAGCAGTACTTC
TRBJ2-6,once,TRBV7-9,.,CASSPPPLYGGLGANVLTF,TGTGCCAGCAGCCCCCCCCCGCTTTACGGGGGGCTAGGGGCCAACGTCCTGACTTTC
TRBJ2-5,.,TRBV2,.,CASSSQGIGETQYF,TGTGCCAGCAGCTCCCAGGGGATCGGCGAGACCCAGTACTTC
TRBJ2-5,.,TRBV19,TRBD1,CASSMRQGAEGRQYF,TGTGCCAGTAGTATGCGGCAGGGGGCGGAGGGGCGCCAGTACTTC
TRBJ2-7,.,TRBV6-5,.,CASSYSAGPSYEQYF,TGTGCCAGCAGTTACTCGGCGGGACCCTCCTACGAGCAGTACTTC
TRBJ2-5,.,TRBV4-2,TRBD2,CASSQVLAGFQETQYF,TGTGCCAGCAGCCAAGTACTAGCGGGGTTCCAAGAGACCCAGTACTTC
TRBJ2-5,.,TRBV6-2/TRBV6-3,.,CASTPHGRSPQETQYF,TGTGCCAGCACCCCCCACGGAAGATCACCCCAAGAGACCCAGTACTTC
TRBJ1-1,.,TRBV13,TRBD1,CASSRGQGRNTEAFF,TGTGCCAGCAGCCGAGGACAGGGGAGAAACACTGAAGCTTTCTTT
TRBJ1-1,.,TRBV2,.,CASSDSAMNTEAFF,TGTGCCAGCAGTGATTCCGCGATGAACACTGAAGCTTTCTTT
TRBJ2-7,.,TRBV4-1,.,CASSQDDSFYEQYF,TGCGCCAGCAGCCAAGACGACTCTTTCTACGAGCAGTACTTC
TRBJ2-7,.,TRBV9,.,CASSPLGSSYEQYF,TGTGCCAGCAGCCCCCTGGGCTCCTCCTACGAGCAGTACTTC
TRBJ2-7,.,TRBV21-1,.,CASSRGLAGDPRSYEQYF,TGTGCCAGCAGCAGGGGACTAGCGGGAGATCCTCGCTCCTACGAGCAGTACTTC